This T cell receptor beta chain was observed in a study of cytomegalovirus exposure and HLA in healthy donors. The PCR used 60 Vbeta and 13 Jbeta primers. Only in-frame clones appear in the TCRdb table, and some are missing; sequencing was by immunoSEQ multiplex PCR. This table holds about 160,000 clones, about 80% found once. The sequenced material came from PBMCs. The TCR was taken from a young man in good health and CMV-seropositive.

The CDR3, as DNA: TGTGCCAGCAGCCAAGATCTGGGGAGCCGTTATTGGGAGACCCAGTACTTC. Protein: CASSQDLGSRYWETQYF. The rearrangement joins TRBV4-2 to TRBJ2-5, with a weak D call TRBD2 (5 bases). V lost 0 bases and J 5 bases, leaving 19 bases between the germline ends. Germline V gene lookup returns CDR1 LGHNA and CDR2 YNFKEQ. The CDR3 is made up of 17 amino acids.